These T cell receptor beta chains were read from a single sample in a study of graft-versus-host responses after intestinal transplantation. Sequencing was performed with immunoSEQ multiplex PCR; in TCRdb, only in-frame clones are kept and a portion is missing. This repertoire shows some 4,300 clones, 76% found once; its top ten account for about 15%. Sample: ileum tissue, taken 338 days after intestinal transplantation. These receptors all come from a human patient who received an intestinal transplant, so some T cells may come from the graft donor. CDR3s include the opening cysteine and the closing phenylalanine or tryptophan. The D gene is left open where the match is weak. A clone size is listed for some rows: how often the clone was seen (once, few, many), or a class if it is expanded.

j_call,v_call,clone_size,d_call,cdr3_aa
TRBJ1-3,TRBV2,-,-,CASSDRAGGNTIYF
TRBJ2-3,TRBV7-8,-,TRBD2,CASGRLAESTDTQYF
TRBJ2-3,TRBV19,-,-,CASSMGRIRGDTQYF
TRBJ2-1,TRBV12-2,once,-,CASRTGVDYDNEQFF
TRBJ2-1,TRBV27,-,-,CASSLRRGAGNEQFF
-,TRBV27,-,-,CASSSGRGHNEQYF
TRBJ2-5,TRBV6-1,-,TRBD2,CASSESPSGGEQETQYF
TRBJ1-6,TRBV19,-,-,CASNLARYNSPLHF
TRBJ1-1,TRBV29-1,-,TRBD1,CSVTGQGGEAFF
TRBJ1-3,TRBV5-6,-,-,CASSSDTSGNTIYF
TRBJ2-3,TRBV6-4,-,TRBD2,CASSGLAGGTDTQYF
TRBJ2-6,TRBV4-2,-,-,CASSQDGLSGANVLTF
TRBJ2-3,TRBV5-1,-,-,CASSLVQGGDTQYF
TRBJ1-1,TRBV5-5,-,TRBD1,CASSLLGDQGATEAFF
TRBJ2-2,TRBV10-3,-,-,CAISESKNTGELFF
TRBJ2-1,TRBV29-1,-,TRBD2,CSVVSGGTYNEQFF